This entry describes one TCR beta chain. The table lists this clonotype with a count of one. Its target antigen remains unknown. The sample holds no much larger clone one base away, and base qualities are not on file. A single read is weak support. The data originate from a study of response to subunit inactivated influenza vaccine listed by TCRdb under 2018. About the full investigation: The study used deep quantitative T cell receptor repertoire profiling to track responses to a trivalent subunit inactivated influenza vaccine. On the study overall, not on this receptor specifically: According to the authors, only a limited number of new T cells may be recruited by each seasonal influenza vaccination.

The library came from RT-PCR. This sample was sequenced with an Illumina HiSeq 2500. The raw public data were reprocessed by TCRdb itself: fastp quality trimming at Q25, MiXCR clonotype calling, in-frame beta chains only. CDR3 protein sequences are deduplicated, and each keeps its most common genes and DNA. This sample holds roughly 540,000 distinct CDR3 sequences; roughly 25% were observed only once. 2.5% to 3% of the sample goes to the ten largest clones. Trimming at the junction amounts to 4 bases on V and 0 bases on J, and the germline ends lie 18 bases apart. The germline V gene yields KGHDR for CDR1 and SFDVKD for CDR2. From its cysteine to its phenylalanine, the CDR3 spans 18 amino acids. Here the CDR3 DNA is all that survives: 54 bases in frame from base 1. The same data also contributed to another study, on T cells expressing NK-cell markers. From that second study: The TCR beta cDNA libraries were made using 5'RACE template switching, a step that added both a universal primer site and unique molecular identifiers. In sorted CD3+CD56+NKG2C+, CD3+CD56+NKG2C- and CD3+CD56-NKG2C+ T-cell subsets from eight donors, TCR beta-chain repertoires were profiled. Among the eight sequenced donors, only one was HCMV-seronegative, while the other seven were HCMV-seropositive. In several experiments an anti-gammadeltaTCR antibody was added to restrict sorting to alphabetaTCR-expressing T cells. For 6 or 7 donors, the dominant CD3+CD56+NKG2C+ clonotypes were among the top 10 CD8+ clonotypes and accounted for about 1.0-8% of CD8+ T cells. Those dominant clonotypes were again the most abundant among CD3+CD56-NKG2C+ cells in several donors, at about 28.3-60.1%. It remained unclear whether the expanded NKG2C-expressing T cell clones were specific for HCMV antigens. The study sequenced eight donors, all healthy volunteers chosen at random: three men and five women. HCMV serostatus was determined by detecting HCMV-specific IgG in serum with a commercial ELISA kit. Ficoll density gradient centrifugation was used to isolate peripheral blood mononuclear cells from blood. Magnetic immunoseparation with Miltenyi isolation kits was used to isolate CD4+ and CD8+ T cells from PBMC. Priming for cDNA synthesis came from the TCR beta constant segment, and two successive PCR amplification steps followed. Libraries were sequenced as 2 x 150 bp reads on Illumina HiSeq 2000/2500, MiSeq or NextSeq. MIGEC was used to demultiplex reads and group reads by UMI, and MiTCR was used to assemble and quantify clonotypes. To exclude erroneous sequences, any TCR cDNA sequence not supported by at least two reads was discarded. The tcR package was used for downstream repertoire analysis, and clonotypes were matched between fractions using CDR3 nucleotide sequence together with V segment. VDJmatch was used to annotate antigen specificity against VDJdb, with one amino acid substitution allowed in CDR3.

Sequences were derived from CD4+ T cells sorted from PBMCs, sampled 11 to 12 days after vaccination. The source of this sequence is a man aged 50 or older who received an inactivated influenza vaccine. Donor details come from another sample of the same person, matched by shared clones. The V and J segments used are TRBV24-1 and TRBJ2-1; the D region possibly corresponds to TRBD2 (8 bases align). The CDR3: CATSEVSGTVVSYNEQFF. The DNA sequence is as follows: TGTGCCACCAGTGAAGTTAGCGGGACAGTCGTCTCCTACAATGAGCAGTTCTTC.